This TCR beta chain came from a study of blood T cell repertoires in COVID-19. Study-level background: Collection of acute and convalescent COVID-19 samples took place in the United States, Italy and Spain.

Germline V gene sequence: CDR1 SQVTM, CDR2 ANQGSEA. The CDR3 consists of 12 residues. V was shortened by 3 bases and J by 4 bases, with 9 bases between the two germline ends. The protocol was immunoSEQ multiplex PCR, while the TCRdb copy is restricted to in-frame clones and leaves out a portion. The sample records about 45,000 clones, 80% to 95% being singletons. The sample comprised peripheral blood. The chain joins TRBV29-1 to TRBJ2-5; D is perhaps TRBD1 (5 bases). The receptor was isolated from a human donor in a cohort sampled during active COVID-19. The CDR3 region has the DNA TGCAGCGTTGACCCAGGGTCAGAGACCCAGTACTTC. This translates into CSVDPGSETQYF.